The present T cell receptor beta chain was sequenced within a study of T cell changes during pregnancy in multiple sclerosis. TCRdb keeps only in-frame clones here, not all; method: immunoSEQ multiplex PCR. The data show over 30,000 clones, 91% seen once. This receptor was identified in a female donor in good health, enrolled as a control in a pregnancy study. The sample was CD8+ T cells from peripheral blood mononuclear cells, taken in the second trimester of pregnancy.

CDR3 bases: TGTGCCAGCAGCTATTTTGCTAGCGGGGGGTACGAGCAGTACTTC. Protein product: CASSYFASGGYEQYF. This rearrangement joins TRBV7-2 to TRBJ2-7, with 11 bases identical to TRBD2. Germline CDR1 SGHTA, CDR2 FQGNSA. V shed 4 bases and J 4 bases; nucleotides not matched to a gene: 6. The length of the CDR3 is 15 residues.